These T cell receptor beta chains were read from a single sample in a study of human T cells and chemical hapten exposure. TCRdb re-derived calls from the reads in MiXCR, one entry per CDR3 protein. The sample yields 120,000 or so distinct CDR3 sequences, approximately 9.3% seen once. Sequenced input: whole blood. These receptors came from a human donor in good health. Some clones in this sample may be carry-over from other donors' samples. Both conserved end residues are part of each CDR3. Each record gives: J gene, V gene, clone size, D gene, CDR3 DNA, CDR3 protein. D genes are given only for firm matches. A row's size may be missing; if present it is once, few, many or a size class.

TRBJ1-2,TRBV7-9,few,.,TGTGCCAGCAGCTTAAGGGCCGCAATCTATGGCTACACCTTC,CASSLRAAIYGYTF
TRBJ1-1,TRBV6-5,few,.,TGTGCCAGCAGTTACTCGAGGACAGCTGAAGCTTTCTTT,CASSYSRTAEAFF
TRBJ1-5,TRBV20-1,many,.,TGCAGTGCTAGCCCCGGGCCGAGCTATAGCAATCAGCCCCAGCATTTT,CSASPGPSYSNQPQHF
TRBJ2-1,TRBV14,few,.,TGTGCCAGCAGCCAAGTTAAAGGGCGTTTTCATGAGCAGTTCTTC,CASSQVKGRFHEQFF
TRBJ1-5,TRBV19,many,.,TGTGCCAGTAGTATGCAGGCGAGCAATCAGCCCCAGCATTTT,CASSMQASNQPQHF
TRBJ2-7,TRBV11-2,many,.,TGTGCCAGCAGCTTAGATACGGCAGAGGCTCCCGAGCAGTACTTC,CASSLDTAEAPEQYF
TRBJ2-7,TRBV29-1,.,.,TGCAGCGTTGACTCAGGATACGAGCAGTACTTC,CSVDSGYEQYF
TRBJ1-5,TRBV2,.,TRBD1,TGTGCCAGCAGTGCGGGACAGAGCAATCAGCCCCAGCATTTT,CASSAGQSNQPQHF
TRBJ2-3,TRBV18,few,TRBD1,TGTGCCAGCTCATCCTTACAGGGGCCCACAGATACGCAGTATTTT,CASSSLQGPTDTQYF
TRBJ2-5,TRBV13,.,TRBD2,TGTGCCAGCAGCCATCGGGGAGCGGGAGTACAAGAGACCCAGTACTTC,CASSHRGAGVQETQYF
TRBJ2-3,TRBV14,many,.,TGTGCCAGCAGCCTACCTCGGGAGTATACGCAGTATTTT,CASSLPREYTQYF
TRBJ2-4,TRBV25-1,.,TRBD2,TGTGCCAGCGGTGATGGGACTAGCGGGAGTCGTGACATTCAGTACTTC,CASGDGTSGSRDIQYF
TRBJ2-5,TRBV12-3/TRBV12-4,few,.,TGTGCCAGCAGTTTAACAGAGAGTGGGACCCAGTACTTC,CASSLTESGTQYF
TRBJ2-3,TRBV6-5,many,.,TGTGCCAGCAATCCACCCGGAGCCGAGTCGGGAGATACGCAGTATTTT,CASNPPGAESGDTQYF
TRBJ2-1,TRBV10-2,many,.,TGCGCCAGCAGTGACGGAGATCCGCGGGCCACTTACAATGAGCAGTTCTTC,CASSDGDPRATYNEQFF
TRBJ2-2,TRBV11-2,many,.,TGTGCCAGCAGCTCCTTCCCAAGGACCGGGGAGCTGTTTTTT,CASSSFPRTGELFF
TRBJ2-1,TRBV2,few,TRBD2,TGTGCCAGCTGCGGGAGAGATGGGTTGTGTGAGCAGTTCTTC,CASCGRDGLCEQFF
TRBJ2-7,TRBV29-1,few,TRBD2,TGCAGCGTTTGTGGCCTAGCGGGATACGAGCAGTACTTC,CSVCGLAGYEQYF
TRBJ1-1,TRBV15,.,.,TGTGCCACCAGCAGAGCTGCGGCAGGGAACACTGAAGCTTTCTTT,CATSRAAAGNTEAFF
TRBJ2-7,TRBV10-3,.,.,TGTGCCATACAACCTGGACTGCCCTACGAGCAGTACTTC,CAIQPGLPYEQYF